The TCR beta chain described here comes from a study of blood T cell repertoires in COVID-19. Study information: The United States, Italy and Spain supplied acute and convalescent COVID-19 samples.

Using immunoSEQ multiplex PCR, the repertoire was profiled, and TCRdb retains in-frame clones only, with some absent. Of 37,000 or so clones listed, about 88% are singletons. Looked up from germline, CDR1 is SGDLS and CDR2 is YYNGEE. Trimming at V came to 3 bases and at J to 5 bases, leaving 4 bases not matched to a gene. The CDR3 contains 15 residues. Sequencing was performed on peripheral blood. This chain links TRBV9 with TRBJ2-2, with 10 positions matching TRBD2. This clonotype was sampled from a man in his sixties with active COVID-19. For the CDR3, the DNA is TGTGCCAGCAGCGCCGCTAGCGGGAGTACCGGGGAGCTGTTTTTT. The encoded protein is CASSAASGSTGELFF.